Each of the 28 T cell receptor beta chains below was sequenced from the same sample in a study of blood T cell repertoires in COVID-19. Sequencing used immunoSEQ multiplex PCR; TCRdb keeps in-frame clones, though not all of them. The profile shows roughly 170,000 clones, approximately 85% of them singletons. The sequencing sample was made of peripheral blood. These TCRs come from a man aged 55 to 70 who had recovered from COVID-19.

This chain connects TRBV6-2 or TRBV6-3 to TRBJ1-2; D is possibly TRBD1 (5 bases). The CDR3 is made up of 14 amino acids. Germline CDR1 and CDR2: MNHEY and SVGEGT. The germline V and J ends were trimmed by 5 bases and 6 bases, with 16 bases remaining between them. CDR3 bases: TGTGCCAGCAGTAGGATTAGACAGCAGGATGGCTACACCTTC. Its translation is CASSRIRQQDGYTF.

The V gene is TRBV5-1, the J gene TRBJ1-4; unclear D gene. Germline CDR1 reads SGHRS; CDR2 reads YFSETQ. V lost 3 bases and J 3 bases, leaving 6 bases between the germline ends. The CDR3 is 13 residues long. CDR3 in amino acids: CASSSAANEKLFF. CDR3 bases: TGCGCCAGCAGCTCGGCGGCTAATGAAAAACTGTTTTTT.

The genes are TRBV5-1 and TRBJ1-2; 7 positions match TRBD1. CDR1 and CDR2 (germline): SGHRS, YFSETQ. The CDR3 covers 15 residues. The trim removed 7 bases at V and 4 bases at J, leaving 13 bases unmatched. The CDR3 DNA reads as TGCGCCAGCGGCAGTGAGGGGGCCGACTCCTATGGCTACACCTTC. This codes for CASGSEGADSYGYTF.

The chain has TRBV27 and TRBJ1-2; TRBD1 matches at 7 bases. The junction had 10 bases not matched to a gene; V was cut back by 4 bases and J by 5 bases. Per germline, CDR1 MNHEY and CDR2 SMNVEV (reference sequence). This CDR3 comprises 15 residues. The CDR3 nucleotides are TGTGCCAGCAGTTCCGTAGGGGGCGCAAGGTATGGCTACACCTTC. It encodes CASSSVGGARYGYTF.

The gene calls are TRBV13 and TRBJ1-1; TRBD1 matches at 11 bases. V dropped 5 bases and J dropped 1; count of bases not matched to a gene: 9. The CDR3 runs to 17 residues. CDR1 PRHDT and CDR2 FYEKMQ come from the germline V gene (reference sequence). The CDR3 DNA reads TGTGCCAGCAGCCTCCGGGACAGGGGGATTCAGAACACTGAAGCTTTCTTT. Its protein product is CASSLRDRGIQNTEAFF.

This clone was seen only a few times. The V call is TRBV6-1, the J call TRBJ1-2; D call uncertain. This CDR3 is 16 amino acids long. The V and J ends lost 0 bases and 8 bases respectively, with 19 bases between them. Germline V gene data show CDR1 as MNHNS and CDR2 as SASEGT. CDR3 loop: CASSEAGRLTMSGYTF. CDR3 nucleotide sequence: TGTGCCAGCAGTGAAGCTGGCAGACTCACTATGTCGGGCTACACCTTC.

V usage is TRBV28 and J usage is TRBJ2-5; a possible D gene is TRBD1 (5 bases). CDR1 and CDR2 (germline): MDHEN, SYDVKM. The CDR3 has 14 residues. Trimming removed 5 bases from V and 4 bases from J, with 14 bases in between. In nucleotides, the CDR3 is TGTGCCAGCAGTATCGCTGAGACAGTAGAGACCCAGTACTTC. This translates into CASSIAETVETQYF.

The chain uses TRBV5-5 and TRBJ1-2; TRBD1 might be the D (6 bases). This CDR3 contains 13 residues. In germline, CDR1 is SGHKS, CDR2 YYEKEE (reference sequence). V was shortened by 4 bases and J by 8 bases, with 15 bases between the two germline ends. Here the CDR3 DNA reads TGTGCCAGCAGCCCCTACGGGACACACGGCTACACCTTC. Translation gives CASSPYGTHGYTF.

The J gene is TRBJ2-3, the V gene TRBV11-2, with 8 bases identical to TRBD2. The germline gives CDR1 SGHAT, CDR2 FQNNGV. The CDR3 spans 14 residues. V was pared by 5 bases and J by 4 bases, with 5 bases of the junction left unmatched. CDR3 loop: CASSRAGGADTQYF. The CDR3 DNA reads as TGTGCCAGCAGCCGTGCGGGGGGCGCAGATACGCAGTATTTT.

This rearrangement joins TRBV7-3 to TRBJ2-7; TRBD1 is a possible D gene (6 bases). Germline V gene sequence: CDR1 SGHTA, CDR2 FQGTGA. V dropped 1 base and J dropped 6 bases, with 13 bases sitting between them. CDR3 length: 14 amino acids. The CDR3 loop is CASSLMGHSSEQYF. CDR3 nucleotide sequence: TGTGCCAGCAGCTTAATGGGACATTCATCCGAGCAGTACTTC. The variable domain in full, with the rest retrieved from reference TRBV7-3 and TRBJ2-7, is GAGVSQTPSNKVTEKGKYVELRCDPISGHTALYWYRQSLGQGPEFLIYFQGTGAADDSGLPNDRFFAVRPEGSVSTLKIQRTERGDSAVYLCASSLMGHSSEQYFGPGTRLTVT.

The genes are TRBV7-9 and TRBJ2-5; unclear D gene. The germline gives CDR1 SEHNR, CDR2 FQNEAQ (reference sequence). Trimming took off 0 bases at V and 5 bases at J, with 10 bases between the two ends. There are 14 residues in the CDR3. The CDR3 loop is CASSLALSGETQYF. The CDR3 coding sequence is TGTGCCAGCAGCTTAGCGCTATCGGGTGAGACCCAGTACTTC.

The gene calls are TRBV20-1 and TRBJ1-4, with 8 bases that match TRBD1. The germline V gene has CDR1 DFQATT and CDR2 SNEGSKA (reference sequence). Germline trimming cut 3 bases from V and 0 bases from J; bases unmatched to any gene: 9. The CDR3 sequence is 17 residues long. As DNA, the CDR3 is TGCAGTGCTAGTCGGCTCGGACAGGGCTCAACTAATGAAAAACTGTTTTTT. Translated: CSASRLGQGSTNEKLFF.

V is TRBV7-8 and J is TRBJ2-5; perhaps TRBD1 as D (5 bases). The CDR3 covers 14 residues. CDR1 and CDR2 from the germline V gene are SGHVS and FQNEAQ. The V and J ends lost 7 bases and 1 base respectively, with 13 bases between them. The chain's CDR3 is CASTLGRVQETQYF. The CDR3 DNA reads TGTGCCAGCACCCTGGGCAGGGTCCAAGAGACCCAGTACTTC.

V and J are TRBV11-2 and TRBJ2-5, with 9 bases identical to TRBD1. Trimming cost V 0 bases and J 7 bases; bases outside gene matches: 6. Per germline, CDR1 SGHAT and CDR2 FQNNGV. This CDR3 has 15 amino acids. The CDR3 reads CASSLEGTGRGTQYF. DNA for the CDR3: TGTGCCAGCAGCTTAGAAGGGACAGGGAGGGGGACCCAGTACTTC.

The V call is TRBV5-4, the J call TRBJ1-1; 7 nucleotides agree with TRBD1. V dropped 0 bases and J dropped 6; count of bases not matched to a gene: 5. Germline-derived CDR1 and CDR2 are SGHNT and YYREEE (reference sequence). The CDR3 totals 14 residues. The CDR3 is CASSLGQGYAEAFF. The CDR3 nucleotides are TGTGCCAGCAGCTTGGGACAGGGATACGCTGAAGCTTTCTTT.

The chain recombines TRBV4-1 with TRBJ1-5; D is ambiguous. This CDR3 contains 14 residues. With 4 bases removed from V and 4 bases from J, the gap between germline ends came to 11 bases. Germline assignment: CDR1 MGHRA and CDR2 YSYEKL. The CDR3 coding sequence is TGCGCCAGCAGCCTCGGGCGGGAGAATCAGCCCCAGCATTTT. It specifies CASSLGRENQPQHF.

The table lists this clone with a few counts. The V call is TRBV4-3, the J call TRBJ1-2, with D possibly matching TRBD1 (5 bases). The V end lost 4 bases, the J end lost 2 bases, and 14 bases lay between the germline ends. Germline V CDR1 and CDR2: LGHNA, YSLEER. The length of the CDR3 is 15 residues. CDR3 residues: CASSLGRAGNYGYTF. CDR3 nucleotide sequence: TGCGCCAGCAGCCTTGGAAGGGCAGGGAACTATGGCTACACCTTC.

This chain joins TRBV15 and TRBJ2-3; perhaps TRBD1 as D (6 bases). The V end was cut by 0 bases, the J end by 1 base, with 11 bases between. The CDR3 has 16 amino acids. Per germline, CDR1 LNHNV and CDR2 YYDKDF (reference sequence). CDR3 sequence (DNA): TGTGCCACCAGCAGAGATCAAGGGGGTGGCACAGATACGCAGTATTTT. Its protein product is CATSRDQGGGTDTQYF.

V and J are TRBV30 and TRBJ1-4; D unclear. Trimming took off 2 bases at V and 8 bases at J, with 15 bases between the two ends. This CDR3 has 14 amino acids. CDR1 GTSNPN and CDR2 SVGIG come from the germline V gene (reference sequence). The CDR3 loop is CAWSKAATGEKLFF. As DNA, the CDR3 is TGTGCCTGGAGTAAGGCCGCGACGGGGGAAAAACTGTTTTTT.

This chain links TRBV18 with TRBJ1-1, with 11 bases that match TRBD1. Germline V gene lookup returns CDR1 KGHSH and CDR2 LQKENI. V lost 2 bases to trimming and J lost 1 base; unmatched junction nucleotides: 3. CDR3 length: 16 residues. Written as DNA, the CDR3 is TGTGCCAGCTCACCAACGGGACAGGGGGGGAACACTGAAGCTTTCTTT. This sequence encodes CASSPTGQGGNTEAFF.

The rearrangement uses TRBV10-3 and TRBJ2-5; 9 bases are a match to TRBD1. Germline CDR1 reads ENHRY; CDR2 reads SYGVKD. CDR3 size: 13 residues. V shed 6 bases and J 5 bases; nucleotides not matched to a gene: 4. CDR3 nucleotides: TGTGCCATCAGCGACAGGGGGGCGGAGACCCAGTACTTC. This translates into CAISDRGAETQYF.

The chain combines TRBV6-5 with TRBJ1-1, with TRBD1 matching 9 bases. Germline values: CDR1 MNHEY, CDR2 SVGAGI. The CDR3 spans 15 residues. Trimming took 4 bases from V and 9 from J; bases not matched to a gene: 12. In DNA, the CDR3 is TGTGCCAGCAGTTCACCCCCCTCGGGACAGGGCAAAGCTTTCTTT. This encodes CASSSPPSGQGKAFF.

This clone was picked up a small number of times. The V gene is TRBV4-3, the J gene TRBJ1-1; a possible D gene is TRBD1 (5 bases). Germline CDR1 LGHNA, CDR2 YSLEER. CDR3 length: 15 residues. Trimming pared 6 bases from V and 1 base from J, leaving 15 bases between. CDR3 nucleotide sequence: TGCGCCAGCAGTTTCCTGGCCGGGGGGAACACTGAAGCTTTCTTT. It specifies CASSFLAGGNTEAFF.

The chain couples TRBV24-1 to TRBJ2-7; TRBD1 agrees at 7 bases. The CDR3 spans 16 residues. Germline trimming cut 2 bases from V and 4 bases from J; bases unmatched to any gene: 10. Per the germline V gene, CDR1 is KGHDR and CDR2 is SFDVKD. The CDR3 sequence: CATSDSSGTDLYEQYF. CDR3 sequence (DNA): TGTGCCACCAGTGATTCATCCGGGACAGATCTATACGAGCAGTACTTC.

The chain combines TRBV6-6 with TRBJ1-2, with 7 bases that match TRBD1. CDR3 length equals 13 residues. V was pared by 7 bases and J by 6 bases, with 8 bases of the junction left unmatched. Germline V lookup: CDR1 MNHNY, CDR2 SVGAGI (reference sequence). The CDR3 loop is CASTYDRANGYTF. CDR3 in DNA: TGTGCCAGCACCTACGACAGGGCTAATGGCTACACCTTC.

The table lists this clone with a count of one. The chain couples TRBV7-9 to TRBJ2-1; D might be TRBD2 (7 bases). The V end lost 5 bases, the J end lost 3 bases, and 14 bases lay between the germline ends. Germline V gene data show CDR1 as SEHNR and CDR2 as FQNEAQ (reference sequence). This CDR3 region has 15 residues. CDR3 nucleotide sequence: TGTGCCAGCAGCCTGCGGGGGCAGGTCTACAATGAGCAGTTCTTC. Its translation is CASSLRGQVYNEQFF.

This clone appeared once. CDR3 loop: CASSLRQGEDPLQEETQYF. In nucleotides, the CDR3 is TGTGCCAGCAGCTTAAGACAGGGGGAAGACCCGCTCCAAGAAGAGACCCAGTACTTC. This chain joins TRBV27 and TRBJ2-5; 9 nucleotides align to TRBD1. The germline CDR1 and CDR2 sequences are MNHEY and SMNVEV (reference sequence). The junction had 20 bases not matched to a gene; V was cut back by 6 bases and J by 3 bases. The length of the CDR3 is 19 residues.

The chain is built from TRBV5-6 and TRBJ2-5, with a tentative D call TRBD2 (5 bases). CDR1 and CDR2 (germline): SGHDT, YYEEEE. The length of the CDR3 is 13 residues. V was pared by 1 base and J by 5 bases, with 9 bases between. CDR3 amino acids: CASSLPGWETQYF. DNA of the CDR3: TGTGCCAGCAGCTTGCCGGGGTGGGAGACCCAGTACTTC.